This entry features one T cell receptor beta chain sequence. Its antigen is not identified. The data were obtained in a study of shared clonotypes between healthy human individuals. This CDR3 comprises 15 residues. CDR1 MNHNS and CDR2 SASEGT come from the germline V gene. V gave up 6 bases and J gave up 13 bases, with 24 bases separating them. Study outcomes and limitations: Naive subsets generally exceeded memory subsets in estimated richness. A limitation of the genetic and exposure-history diversity represented arose from few donors.

The genomic DNA of each subset was split evenly across several immunoSEQ plates. TCRdb's copy holds only in-frame clones and misses some; the assay was immunoSEQ multiplex PCR. The sample contains over 850,000 clones, approximately 80% of which appear only once. This receptor was identified in a man between 18 and 35 years old in good health. Some clones in this sample may be carry-over from other donors' samples. The V and J genes are TRBV6-1 and TRBJ1-4; perhaps TRBD1 as D (6 bases). Material for sequencing was memory CD4+ T cells from PBMCs. The subset denotes: CD45RA-negative fraction. The CDR3 reads CASSPPITRETGLFF. The CDR3 nucleotides read TGTGCCAGCAGCCCCCCGATAACTCGGGAGACAGGACTGTTTTTT.